This T cell receptor beta chain was retrieved from a study of blood T cell repertoires in COVID-19. At the level of the study: The United States, Italy and Spain were the sources of the acute and convalescent COVID-19 samples.

Assay used: immunoSEQ multiplex PCR; TCRdb lists only in-frame clones, some missing. Here the sample spans fewer than 200,000 clones, 84% being singletons. Germline V gene sequence: CDR1 SGHNT, CDR2 YENEEA. This CDR3 is built from 13 residues. Trimming cost V 1 base and J 4 bases, with 8 bases left between them. The sample was peripheral blood. J is TRBJ2-7 and V is TRBV11-3; D is undetermined. The receptor was derived from a human donor in a cohort sampled during active COVID-19. The CDR3 region is CASSLGVGYEQYF. The CDR3 nucleotides read TGTGCCAGCAGCTTAGGCGTTGGTTACGAGCAGTACTTC.